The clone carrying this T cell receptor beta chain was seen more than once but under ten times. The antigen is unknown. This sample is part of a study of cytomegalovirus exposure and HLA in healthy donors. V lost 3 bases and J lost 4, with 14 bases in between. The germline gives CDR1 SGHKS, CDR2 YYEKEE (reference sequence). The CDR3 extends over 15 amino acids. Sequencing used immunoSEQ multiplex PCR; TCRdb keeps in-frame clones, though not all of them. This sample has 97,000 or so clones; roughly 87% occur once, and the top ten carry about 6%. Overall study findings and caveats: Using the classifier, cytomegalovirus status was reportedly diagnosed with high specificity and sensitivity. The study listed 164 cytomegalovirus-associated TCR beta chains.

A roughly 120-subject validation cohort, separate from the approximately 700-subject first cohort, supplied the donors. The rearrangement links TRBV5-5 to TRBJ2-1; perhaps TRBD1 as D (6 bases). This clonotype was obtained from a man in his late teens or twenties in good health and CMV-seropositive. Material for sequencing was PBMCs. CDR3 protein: CASSSQKDSYNEQFF. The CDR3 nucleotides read TGTGCCAGCAGCTCGCAGAAGGACAGTTACAATGAGCAGTTCTTC.